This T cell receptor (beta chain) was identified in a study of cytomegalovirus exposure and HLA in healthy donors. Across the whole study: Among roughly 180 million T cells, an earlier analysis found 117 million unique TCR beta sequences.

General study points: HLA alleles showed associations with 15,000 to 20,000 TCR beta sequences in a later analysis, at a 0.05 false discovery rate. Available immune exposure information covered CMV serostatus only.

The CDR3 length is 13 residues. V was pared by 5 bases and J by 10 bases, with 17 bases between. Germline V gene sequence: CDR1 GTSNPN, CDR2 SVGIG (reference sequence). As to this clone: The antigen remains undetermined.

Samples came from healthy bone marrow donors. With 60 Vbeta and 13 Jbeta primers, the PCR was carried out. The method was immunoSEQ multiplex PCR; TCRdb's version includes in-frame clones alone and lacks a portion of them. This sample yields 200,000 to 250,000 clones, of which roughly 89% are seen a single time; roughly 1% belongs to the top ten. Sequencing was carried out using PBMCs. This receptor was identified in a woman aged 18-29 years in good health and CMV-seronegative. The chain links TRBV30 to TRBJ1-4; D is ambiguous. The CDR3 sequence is CAWEGLSRGKLFF. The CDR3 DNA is TGTGCCTGGGAGGGCCTCTCCCGTGGAAAACTGTTTTTT.